A selection of T cell receptor beta chains follows, all from one sample in a study of blood T cell repertoires in COVID-19. Produced via immunoSEQ multiplex PCR; TCRdb's table is partial and in-frame only. The repertoire holds around 65,000 clones, with approximately 78% as singletons. Sequencing was performed on peripheral blood. The receptors shown here come from a man older than 75 with acute or convalescent COVID-19. Each CDR3 is given with its conserved first and last residue. D genes are given only for firm matches. Clone size is given for some rows only: seen once, a few or many times, or a class if the clone is expanded.

v_gene	j_gene	d_gene	len	abundance	CDR3aa	CDR3nt
TRBV3-1/TRBV3-2	TRBJ2-3	TRBD1	14	.	CASSQDRGRDTQYF	TGTGCCAGCAGCCAGGACAGGGGGCGAGATACGCAGTATTTT
TRBV4-3	TRBJ2-2	.	18	.	CASSQTVGVFANTGELFF	TGCGCCAGCAGCCAGACCGTGGGAGTGTTCGCGAACACCGGGGAGCTGTTTTTT
TRBV12-3/TRBV12-4	TRBJ1-4	.	12	.	CASTSLDEKLFF	TGTGCCAGCACCTCGTTAGATGAAAAACTGTTTTTT
TRBV5-4	TRBJ2-5	.	15	.	CASSPGMLFQETQYF	TGTGCCAGCAGCCCGGGTATGTTGTTCCAAGAGACCCAGTACTTC
TRBV5-1	TRBJ2-7	TRBD1	13	.	CASSPGQDYEQYF	TGCGCCAGCAGCCCCGGACAGGATTACGAGCAGTACTTC
TRBV9	TRBJ2-6	TRBD2	21	.	CASSLRTVGGSGSSGANVLTF	TGTGCCAGCAGCCTCCGTACGGTGGGGGGGAGCGGAAGCTCTGGGGCCAACGTCCTGACTTTC
TRBV20-1	TRBJ2-1	.	11	.	CSAAGANEQFF	TGCAGTGCAGCAGGGGCGAATGAGCAGTTCTTC
TRBV10-3	TRBJ1-1	TRBD1	13	.	CAKRQGVRTEAFF	TGTGCCAAACGACAGGGAGTAAGAACTGAAGCTTTCTTT
TRBV6-2/TRBV6-3	TRBJ2-7	TRBD1	14	.	CASSRTGASYEQYF	TGTGCCAGCAGCCGTACAGGGGCTTCCTACGAGCAGTACTTC
TRBV19	TRBJ1-2	.	14	.	CASSKLDLTGGYTF	TGTGCCAGTAGTAAGTTGGACTTAACCGGTGGCTACACCTTC
TRBV20-1	TRBJ2-2	TRBD2	14	.	CSASPGLDTGELFF	TGCAGTGCTAGTCCCGGACTAGATACCGGGGAGCTGTTTTTT
TRBV19	TRBJ1-1	.	14	.	CASSIGTEDTEAFF	TGTGCCAGTAGTATAGGGACGGAGGACACTGAAGCTTTCTTT
TRBV6-6	TRBJ1-2	.	13	.	CASSSGGNYGYTF	TGTGCCAGCAGCTCCGGGGGGAACTATGGCTACACCTTC
TRBV4-1	TRBJ2-7	TRBD1	14	few	CASSHFRDRGEQYF	TGCGCCAGCAGCCACTTCCGGGACAGGGGAGAGCAGTACTTC
TRBV7-2	TRBJ2-7	TRBD1	14	.	CASSLGGQPYEQYF	TGTGCCAGCAGCTTAGGGGGACAGCCCTACGAGCAGTACTTC
TRBV11-2	TRBJ2-7	TRBD2	13	.	CASSFGGSYEQYF	TGTGCCAGCAGCTTCGGGGGGAGCTACGAGCAGTACTTC
TRBV25-1	TRBJ2-1	.	15	.	CASTPGEYSYNEQFF	TGTGCCAGCACCCCCGGAGAGTACTCCTACAATGAGCAGTTCTTC
TRBV14	TRBJ2-5	TRBD2	15	few	CASSQVAGVVGTQYF	TGTGCCAGCAGCCAGGTGGCGGGAGTAGTTGGGACCCAGTACTTC
TRBV7-2	TRBJ2-3	.	13	.	CASSLVAQDTQYF	TGTGCCAGCAGCTTAGTAGCTCAAGATACGCAGTATTTT
TRBV19	TRBJ2-3	TRBD2	17	few	CASSLGLAGSFTDTQYF	TGTGCCAGTAGTTTGGGACTAGCGGGATCTTTCACAGATACGCAGTATTTT
TRBV5-1	TRBJ1-1	TRBD1	14	.	CASSFRDRGSVAFF	TGCGCCAGCAGCTTCCGAGACAGGGGGAGTGTTGCTTTCTTT
TRBV7-9	TRBJ2-1	TRBD2	15	.	CASSFGLDQYNEQFF	TGTGCCAGCAGCTTCGGACTAGACCAATACAATGAGCAGTTCTTC
TRBV20-1	TRBJ2-7	.	11	.	CSAGTSYEQYF	TGCAGTGCTGGGACTTCCTACGAGCAGTACTTC
TRBV7-6	TRBJ2-1	.	15	.	CASSLGPLVLHEQFF	TGTGCCAGCAGCTTAGGCCCCCTAGTTCTCCATGAGCAGTTCTTC
TRBV6-6	TRBJ2-5	.	14	.	CASSYSKGGETQYF	TGTGCCAGCAGTTACTCGAAGGGCGGGGAGACCCAGTACTTC
TRBV11-3	TRBJ2-5	TRBD1	14	.	CASSPGTAGETQYF	TGTGCCAGCAGCCCTGGGACAGCAGGAGAGACCCAGTACTTC
TRBV27	TRBJ2-7	TRBD2	14	few	CASSFSGGGYEQYF	TGTGCCAGCAGTTTTTCTGGGGGAGGGTACGAGCAGTACTTC
TRBV18	TRBJ2-7	.	13	.	CASSPGPDDEQYF	TGTGCCAGCTCACCGGGGCCCGACGACGAGCAGTACTTC
TRBV6-2/TRBV6-3	TRBJ2-7	.	14	.	CASSPTLGAYEQYF	TGTGCCAGCAGTCCCACCCTAGGCGCCTACGAGCAGTACTTC
TRBV7-9	TRBJ1-4	TRBD1	16	.	CASSLTRDRVSEKLFF	TGTGCCAGCAGCTTAACCAGGGACAGGGTCAGTGAAAAACTGTTTTTT
TRBV15	TRBJ2-1	.	15	.	CATSREAGPYNEQFF	TGTGCCACCAGCCGGGAAGCGGGCCCTTACAATGAGCAGTTCTTC
TRBV7-9	TRBJ2-1	TRBD1	14	.	CASSHGQGRSEQFF	TGTGCCAGCAGCCATGGACAGGGTCGCAGTGAGCAGTTCTTC
TRBV30	TRBJ1-2	TRBD1	13	.	CAWSLQGAAGYTF	TGTGCCTGGAGTCTACAGGGGGCGGCCGGCTACACCTTC
TRBV28	TRBJ2-7	.	15	.	CASSRPGVSFDEQYF	TGTGCCAGCAGTAGACCAGGGGTGAGTTTCGACGAGCAGTACTTC
TRBV7-3	TRBJ2-3	.	13	.	CASSFTGTDTQYF	TGTGCCAGCAGCTTTACGGGCACAGATACGCAGTATTTT
TRBV27	TRBJ1-4	.	15	.	CASSPDRPPGGKLFF	TGTGCCAGCAGCCCCGACCGACCCCCTGGAGGAAAACTGTTTTTT
TRBV6-4	TRBJ1-1	TRBD1	15	.	CASSVHPGQDTEAFF	TGTGCCAGCAGTGTCCATCCGGGACAGGACACTGAAGCTTTCTTT
TRBV5-8	TRBJ2-3	.	15	.	CASSLWQLGPDTQYF	TGTGCCAGCAGCTTGTGGCAGTTGGGCCCAGATACGCAGTATTTT
TRBV24-1	TRBJ2-3	TRBD1	13	.	CASRDRLTDTQYF	TGTGCCTCCCGGGACAGACTCACAGATACGCAGTATTTT
TRBV28	TRBJ2-7	.	14	.	CASSFRLSIYEQYF	TGTGCCAGCAGTTTTCGACTTTCAATCTACGAGCAGTACTTC
TRBV7-8	TRBJ2-3	.	15	.	CASSLVRSSTDTQYF	TGTGCCAGCAGCTTAGTACGGTCTAGCACAGATACGCAGTATTTT
TRBV7-9	TRBJ1-1	.	14	.	CASSEGGLPTEAFF	TGTGCCAGCAGCGAGGGGGGGCTTCCCACTGAAGCTTTCTTT
TRBV3-1/TRBV3-2	TRBJ1-4	TRBD1	14	few	CASSYGQGGEKLFF	TGTGCCAGCAGTTATGGACAGGGAGGTGAAAAACTGTTTTTT
TRBV13	TRBJ2-7	TRBD2	12	.	CASSSTGREQYF	TGTGCCAGCAGCTCAACCGGGAGGGAGCAGTACTTC
TRBV7-8	TRBJ2-2	TRBD2	17	.	CASSPPIAGGTTGELFF	TGTGCCAGCAGCCCTCCCATAGCGGGGGGCACCACCGGGGAGCTGTTTTTT
TRBV6-2/TRBV6-3	TRBJ2-1	TRBD2	17	.	CASSFPNPRAGGPGQFF	TGTGCCAGCAGTTTCCCCAATCCCAGAGCGGGGGGGCCTGGGCAGTTCTTC